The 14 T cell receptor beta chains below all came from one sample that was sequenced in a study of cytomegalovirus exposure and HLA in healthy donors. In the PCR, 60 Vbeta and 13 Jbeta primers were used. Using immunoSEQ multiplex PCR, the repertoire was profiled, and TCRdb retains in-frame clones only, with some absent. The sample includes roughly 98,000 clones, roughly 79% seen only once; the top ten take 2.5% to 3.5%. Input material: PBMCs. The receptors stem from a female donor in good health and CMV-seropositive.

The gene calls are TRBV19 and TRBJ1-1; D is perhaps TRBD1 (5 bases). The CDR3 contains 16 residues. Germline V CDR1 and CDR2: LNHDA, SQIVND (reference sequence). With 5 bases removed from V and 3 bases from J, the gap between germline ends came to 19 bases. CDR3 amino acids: CASSGPYGGGYTEAFF. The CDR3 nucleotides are TGTGCCAGTAGTGGCCCCTATGGGGGAGGGTACACTGAAGCTTTCTTT.

This CDR3 reads CAWSPGVANEKLFF. CDR3 DNA sequence: TGTGCCTGGTCCCCAGGGGTAGCTAATGAAAAACTGTTTTTT. The chain links TRBV30 to TRBJ1-4; perhaps TRBD1 as D (6 bases). The V gene lost 5 bases and the J gene lost 3 bases, with 13 bases spanning the gap. There are 14 residues in the CDR3. From germline, CDR1 is GTSNPN and CDR2 SVGIG (reference sequence).

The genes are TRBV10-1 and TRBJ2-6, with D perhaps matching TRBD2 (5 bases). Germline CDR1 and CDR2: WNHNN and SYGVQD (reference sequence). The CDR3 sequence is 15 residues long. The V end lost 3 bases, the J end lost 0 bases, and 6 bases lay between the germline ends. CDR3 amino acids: CASSDGNSGANVLTF. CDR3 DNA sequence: TGCGCCAGCAGTGACGGGAACTCTGGGGCCAACGTCCTGACTTTC.

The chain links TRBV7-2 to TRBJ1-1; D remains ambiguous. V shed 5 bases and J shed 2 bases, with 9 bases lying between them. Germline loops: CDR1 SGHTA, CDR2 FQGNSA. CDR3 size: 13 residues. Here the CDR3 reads CASSRHSNTEAFF. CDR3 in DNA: TGTGCCAGCAGCCGTCACAGTAACACTGAAGCTTTCTTT.

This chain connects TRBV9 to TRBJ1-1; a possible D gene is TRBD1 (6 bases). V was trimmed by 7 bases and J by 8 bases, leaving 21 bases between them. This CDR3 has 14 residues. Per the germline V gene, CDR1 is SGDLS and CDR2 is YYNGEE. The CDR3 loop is CASQTDGGTGEAFF. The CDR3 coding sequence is TGTGCCAGCCAGACGGACGGCGGAACAGGGGAAGCTTTCTTT.

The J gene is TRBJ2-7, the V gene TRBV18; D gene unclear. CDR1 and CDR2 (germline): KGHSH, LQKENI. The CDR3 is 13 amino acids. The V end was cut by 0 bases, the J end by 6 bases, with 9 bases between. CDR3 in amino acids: CASSPPGAPEQYF. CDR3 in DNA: TGTGCCAGCTCACCACCAGGAGCTCCCGAGCAGTACTTC. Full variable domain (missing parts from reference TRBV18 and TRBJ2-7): NAGVMQNPRHLVRRRGQEARLRCSPMKGHSHVYWYRQLPEEGLKFMVYLQKENIIDESGMPKERFSAEFPKEGPSILRIQQVVRGDSAAYFCASSPPGAPEQYFGPGTRLTVT.

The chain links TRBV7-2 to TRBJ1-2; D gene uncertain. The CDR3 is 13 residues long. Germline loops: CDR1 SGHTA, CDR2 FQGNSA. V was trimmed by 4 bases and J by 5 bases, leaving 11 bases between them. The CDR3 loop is CASSSQTPYGYTF. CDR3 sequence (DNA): TGTGCCAGCAGCTCACAAACACCGTATGGCTACACCTTC.

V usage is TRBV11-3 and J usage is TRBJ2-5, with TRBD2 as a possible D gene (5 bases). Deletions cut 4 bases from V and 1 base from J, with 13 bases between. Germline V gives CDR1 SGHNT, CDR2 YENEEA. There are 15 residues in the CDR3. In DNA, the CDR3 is TGTGCCAGCAGCTCGAGTTATGCGGGCCAAGAGACCCAGTACTTC. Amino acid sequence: CASSSSYAGQETQYF.

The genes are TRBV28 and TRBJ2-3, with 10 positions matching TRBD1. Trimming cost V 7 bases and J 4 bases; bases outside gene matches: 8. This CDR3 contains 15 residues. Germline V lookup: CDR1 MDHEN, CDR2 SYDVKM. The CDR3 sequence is CASTRGQGGSDTQYF. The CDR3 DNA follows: TGTGCCAGCACCCGAGGACAGGGGGGCTCAGATACGCAGTATTTT.

The CDR3 protein is CASSLDRSNEKLFF. DNA for the CDR3: TGTGCCAGCTCACTCGACAGATCTAATGAAAAACTGTTTTTT. V gene TRBV18 combines with J gene TRBJ1-4, with D possibly being TRBD1 (5 bases). This CDR3 contains 14 residues. Germline V lookup: CDR1 KGHSH, CDR2 LQKENI. V lost 4 bases and J 3 bases, leaving 9 bases between the germline ends.

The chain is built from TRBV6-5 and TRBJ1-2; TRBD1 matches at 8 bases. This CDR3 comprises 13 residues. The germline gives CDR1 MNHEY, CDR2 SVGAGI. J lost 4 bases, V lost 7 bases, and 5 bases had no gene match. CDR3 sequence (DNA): TGTGCCAGCAAGACAGGGGATACCTATGGCTACACCTTC. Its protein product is CASKTGDTYGYTF.

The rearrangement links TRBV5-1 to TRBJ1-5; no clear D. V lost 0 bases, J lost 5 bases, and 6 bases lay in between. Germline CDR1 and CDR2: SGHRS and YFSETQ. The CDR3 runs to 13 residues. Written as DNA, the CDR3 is TGCGCCAGCAGCTTGGCTGAGGATCAGCCCCAGCATTTT. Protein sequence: CASSLAEDQPQHF.

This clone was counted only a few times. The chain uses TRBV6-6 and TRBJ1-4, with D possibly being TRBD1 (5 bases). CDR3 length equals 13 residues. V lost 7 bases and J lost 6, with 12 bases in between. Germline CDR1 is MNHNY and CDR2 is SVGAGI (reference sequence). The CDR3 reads CASTAGPDEKLFF. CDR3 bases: TGTGCCAGCACGGCAGGGCCAGATGAAAAACTGTTTTTT.

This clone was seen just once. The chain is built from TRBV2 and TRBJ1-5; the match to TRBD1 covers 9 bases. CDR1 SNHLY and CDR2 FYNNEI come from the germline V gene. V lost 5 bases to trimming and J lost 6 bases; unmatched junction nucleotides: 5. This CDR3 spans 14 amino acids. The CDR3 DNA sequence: TGTGCCAGCAGTCCCACAGGGGGCCGTCAGCCCCAGCATTTT. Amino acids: CASSPTGGRQPQHF.